The rows below give T cell receptor beta chains drawn from one sample of a study of blood T cell repertoires in COVID-19. TCRdb's copy holds only in-frame clones and misses some; the assay was immunoSEQ multiplex PCR. The sample carries around 180,000 clones, around three quarters recorded once. Sequences were obtained from peripheral blood. These receptors all come from a man in his 70s with active or convalescent COVID-19. CDR3s include the opening cysteine and the closing phenylalanine or tryptophan. A D gene is named only where the DNA matches it firmly. For some rows the clone size is stated as once, few or many, or as a class when expanded; others skip it.

v_gene	abundance	j_gene	len	d_gene	CDR3aa	CDR3nt
TRBV2	-	TRBJ2-3	14	TRBD2	CASSGGRAPDTQYF	TGTGCCAGCAGTGGCGGGAGGGCCCCAGATACGCAGTATTTT
TRBV6-1	-	TRBJ1-2	16	TRBD1	CASSEAGAGGWYGYTF	TGTGCCAGCAGTGAAGCGGGGGCAGGGGGTTGGTATGGCTACACCTTC
TRBV13	-	TRBJ2-2	16	-	CASSPRRNPNTGELFF	TGTGCCAGCAGTCCACGGCGGAATCCAAACACCGGGGAGCTGTTTTTT
TRBV7-9	-	TRBJ2-3	18	TRBD2	CASDRGLAGGNSADTQYF	TGTGCCAGCGACCGGGGCCTAGCGGGAGGGAATAGCGCAGATACGCAGTATTTT
TRBV27	-	TRBJ1-2	15	-	CASSSIPLPSYGYTF	TGTGCCAGCAGTTCTATACCCCTTCCTAGCTATGGCTACACCTTC
TRBV12-3/TRBV12-4	-	TRBJ2-1	13	TRBD2	CASRAGAYNEQFF	TGTGCCAGCAGAGCGGGGGCCTACAATGAGCAGTTCTTC
TRBV19	once	TRBJ1-1	13	-	CASSMAANTEAFF	TGTGCCAGTAGTATGGCCGCTAACACTGAAGCTTTCTTT
TRBV7-2	-	TRBJ1-4	15	-	CASSLVMGASEKLFF	TGTGCCAGCAGCTTAGTAATGGGGGCAAGTGAAAAACTGTTTTTT
TRBV5-5	-	TRBJ1-5	15	TRBD1	CASSSSGQGHQPQHF	TGTGCCAGCAGCTCCTCGGGACAGGGCCATCAGCCCCAGCATTTT
TRBV19	-	TRBJ2-4	14	TRBD1	CASSIGQGVNIQYF	TGTGCCAGTAGTATAGGACAGGGGGTAAACATTCAGTACTTC
TRBV5-4	-	TRBJ2-7	15	TRBD1	CASSTGTGDIYEQYF	TGTGCCAGCAGCACAGGGACAGGGGATATCTACGAGCAGTACTTC
TRBV7-2	-	TRBJ1-2	12	TRBD1	CASSLGQNGYTF	TGTGCCAGCAGCTTGGGACAGAACGGCTACACCTTC
TRBV5-4	-	TRBJ2-3	18	TRBD2	CASSPGLAVLLRTDTQYF	TGTGCCAGCAGCCCGGGACTAGCGGTGTTATTGAGGACAGATACGCAGTATTTT
TRBV7-9	-	TRBJ1-1	15	TRBD1	CASSQGTGGGTEAFF	TGTGCCAGCAGCCAGGGGACAGGGGGTGGCACTGAAGCTTTCTTT
TRBV19	-	TRBJ1-2	15	-	CASSPGLTHDYGYTF	TGTGCCAGTAGTCCGGGACTCACTCACGACTATGGCTACACCTTC
TRBV7-9	once	TRBJ1-2	14	TRBD1	CASSRDSINYGYTF	TGTGCCAGCAGCAGGGACAGTATTAACTATGGCTACACCTTC
TRBV7-9	-	TRBJ2-3	16	TRBD2	CASRVPSGRGADTQYF	TGTGCCAGCCGTGTACCTAGCGGGAGAGGAGCAGATACGCAGTATTTT
TRBV27	many	TRBJ2-5	15	TRBD2	CASSPTWDYKETQYF	TGTGCCAGCAGTCCCACATGGGACTACAAAGAGACCCAGTACTTC
TRBV19	-	TRBJ2-5	14	-	CASSTGGFQETQYF	TGTGCCAGTAGTACCGGGGGTTTCCAAGAGACCCAGTACTTC
TRBV9	-	TRBJ1-2	14	TRBD1	CASSVAETGAGYTF	TGTGCCAGCAGCGTAGCGGAGACAGGGGCGGGCTACACCTTC
TRBV10-3	-	TRBJ2-3	14	TRBD1	CAIRSQGGSDTQYF	TGTGCCATCAGATCACAGGGGGGCTCAGATACGCAGTATTTT
TRBV6-5	-	TRBJ1-5	13	-	CASSLRRDQPQHF	TGTGCCAGCAGTTTGAGGAGAGATCAGCCCCAGCATTTT